These 27 T cell receptor beta chains were all obtained from the same sample, sequenced in a study of blood T cell repertoires in COVID-19. This table comes from immunoSEQ multiplex PCR, and its TCRdb copy is limited to in-frame clones, with some not included. Here the sample spans roughly 41,000 clones, 88% being singletons. The sample comprised peripheral blood. The origin of the receptors is a man aged 60 to 69 with active COVID-19.

This chain's CDR3 is CAISGTADYEQYF. CDR3 nucleotide sequence: TGTGCCATCAGCGGGACTGCCGACTACGAGCAGTACTTC. V usage is TRBV10-3 and J usage is TRBJ2-7, with a tentative D call TRBD2 (6 bases). The CDR3 is 13 amino acids. Per the germline V gene, CDR1 is ENHRY and CDR2 is SYGVKD. Trimming shortened V by 6 bases and J by 3 bases, and 12 bases separated the two germline ends.

The chain is built from TRBV5-1 and TRBJ1-1; D is unclear. V was trimmed by 4 bases and J by 7 bases, leaving 11 bases between them. Germline CDR1 and CDR2: SGHRS and YFSETQ. The CDR3 totals 12 residues. As DNA, the CDR3 is TGCGCCAGCAGCCCGACCCGGAGTGAAGCTTTCTTT. Encoded protein: CASSPTRSEAFF.

On this clone itself: Other DNA variants within this sample encode the same CDR3. The chain has TRBV7-9 and TRBJ1-1, with D perhaps matching TRBD1 (6 bases). Germline V gene sequence: CDR1 SEHNR, CDR2 FQNEAQ (reference sequence). Trimming removed 3 bases at V and 5 bases at J, with 10 bases between. The CDR3 is made up of 13 amino acids. This CDR3 reads CASSLGATTEAFF. CDR3 nucleotides: TGTGCCAGCAGCTTGGGGGCCACAACTGAAGCTTTCTTT.

This chain joins TRBV14 and TRBJ2-7; 12 bases line up with TRBD2. The J segment lost 0 bases and the V segment lost 5 bases, leaving 14 bases of the junction unmatched. The germline CDR1 and CDR2 sequences are SGHDN and FVKESK. The CDR3 runs 19 residues. The CDR3 nucleotides read TGTGCCAGCAGCGGGCCGGGACTAGCGGGCGCGGTGAGCTCCTACGAGCAGTACTTC. Protein sequence: CASSGPGLAGAVSSYEQYF.

The chain carries TRBV5-1 and TRBJ1-2; no clear D gene. From germline, CDR1 is SGHRS and CDR2 YFSETQ. With 2 bases removed from V and 4 bases from J, the gap between germline ends came to 9 bases. CDR3 length equals 13 residues. The CDR3 DNA reads TGCGCCAGCAGCTTAACGAACTCCTATGGCTACACCTTC. Translation: CASSLTNSYGYTF.

The V and J genes are TRBV6-8 and TRBJ2-3; TRBD2 matches at 7 bases. There are 15 residues in the CDR3. V lost 2 bases, J lost 8 bases, and 10 bases stayed unmatched. Germline loops: CDR1 MNHGY, CDR2 SAAAGT. CDR3 residues: CASSYLPQTSTTQYF. The CDR3 DNA reads TGTGCCAGCAGTTACCTACCCCAGACTAGCACTACGCAGTATTTT.

The chain joins TRBV12-3 or TRBV12-4 to TRBJ2-5; 7 bases match TRBD2. After removal of 5 bases from V and 5 bases from J, the junction contained 5 bases not matched to a gene. This CDR3 spans 13 amino acids. The CDR3 nucleotides read TGTGCCAGCAGTCCGACTAGCTCGGAGACCCAGTACTTC. Protein sequence: CASSPTSSETQYF.

The genes are TRBV18 and TRBJ1-5; D is perhaps TRBD1 (6 bases). CDR3 length: 14 amino acids. Trimming cost V 4 bases and J 8 bases, with 15 bases left between them. From germline, CDR1 is KGHSH and CDR2 LQKENI. The CDR3 region has the DNA TGTGCCAGCTCACTCTCGACAGGCAGAGAGCCCCAGCATTTT. Its translation: CASSLSTGREPQHF.

V is TRBV20-1 and J is TRBJ2-7; 7 nucleotides align to TRBD1. After removal of 3 bases from V and 7 bases from J, the junction contained 12 bases not matched to a gene. The CDR3 contains 14 residues. Germline CDR1 DFQATT, CDR2 SNEGSKA (reference sequence). For the CDR3, the DNA is TGCAGTGCTAGTAAACAGGGGAGTTCGGGGGAGCAGTACTTC. Protein: CSASKQGSSGEQYF.

The V gene is TRBV24-1, the J gene TRBJ2-2; 7 positions match TRBD1. Germline CDR1 and CDR2: KGHDR and SFDVKD. This CDR3 is 16 amino acids long. Unmatched junction bases numbered 13, after V lost 9 bases and J lost 4 bases. CDR3 amino acids: CATEPTGERGTGELFF. The CDR3 DNA sequence: TGTGCCACCGAACCTACAGGGGAAAGAGGCACCGGGGAGCTGTTTTTT.

V is TRBV28 and J is TRBJ2-7; D not resolved. Germline CDR1 MDHEN, CDR2 SYDVKM. The CDR3 totals 17 residues. The V end lost 6 bases, the J end lost 0 bases, and 21 bases lay between the germline ends. CDR3 DNA sequence: TGTGCCAGCAGCTCTCTGGCCCCTTCCCCAAGCTCCTACGAGCAGTACTTC. As protein: CASSSLAPSPSSYEQYF.

J is TRBJ2-7 and V is TRBV6-6; 7 bases agree with TRBD1. V lost 0 bases and J lost 1; bases outside the gene matches: 3. CDR3 length: 15 amino acids. Per germline, CDR1 MNHNY and CDR2 SVGAGI (reference sequence). Written as DNA, the CDR3 is TGTGCCAGCAGTTACTCGTCGGACAGGTCCTACGAGCAGTACTTC. Its translation is CASSYSSDRSYEQYF.

This clone was picked up a small number of times. The chain is built from TRBV11-2 and TRBJ2-2, with TRBD2 as a possible D gene (6 bases). Germline-derived CDR1 and CDR2 are SGHAT and FQNNGV. The V gene lost 3 bases and the J gene lost 8 bases, with 16 bases spanning the gap. CDR3 length: 15 amino acids. CDR3 in amino acids: CASSFQAGNGGELFF. The CDR3 DNA follows: TGTGCCAGCAGCTTCCAAGCGGGCAACGGGGGGGAGCTGTTTTTT.

V gene TRBV19 combines with J gene TRBJ2-7, with 7 bases that match TRBD2. CDR1 and CDR2 from the germline V gene are LNHDA and SQIVND (reference sequence). J gave up 2 bases and V 7 bases, and 8 bases lay outside the gene matches. This CDR3 is 14 amino acids long. The CDR3 nucleotides are TGTGCCAGTAAAGGACCGGGAGGAGCCTACGAGCAGTACTTC. Protein: CASKGPGGAYEQYF.

V gene TRBV7-2 combines with J gene TRBJ2-7, with 10 bases that match TRBD1. This CDR3 is 15 amino acids long. Looked up from germline, CDR1 is SGHTA and CDR2 is FQGNSA. Losses at the gene ends were 3 bases for V and 6 bases for J; bases not matched to a gene: 8. The CDR3 nucleotides are TGTGCCAGCAGCTTGACGGGACAGGGGTTGTCCGAGCAGTACTTC. Residues: CASSLTGQGLSEQYF.

The chain links TRBV7-3 to TRBJ2-1, with a weak D call TRBD2 (7 bases). The CDR3 is 16 residues long. Trimming stripped 5 bases from V and 3 bases from J, with 17 bases between. Germline CDR1 SGHTA, CDR2 FQGTGA. The CDR3 sequence: CASSPMGASGYNEQFF. The CDR3 DNA reads as TGTGCCAGCAGCCCCATGGGGGCTAGCGGCTACAATGAGCAGTTCTTC. Together with reference TRBV7-3 and TRBJ2-1, the CDR3 gives the full variable domain: GAGVSQTPSNKVTEKGKYVELRCDPISGHTALYWYRQSLGQGPEFLIYFQGTGAADDSGLPNDRFFAVRPEGSVSTLKIQRTERGDSAVYLCASSPMGASGYNEQFFGPGTRLTVL.

A few counts support this clone. The chain recombines TRBV5-1 with TRBJ2-3; 7 nucleotides match TRBD2. Germline V gives CDR1 SGHRS, CDR2 YFSETQ. J lost 0 bases, V lost 2 bases, and 3 bases had no gene match. The length of the CDR3 is 15 residues. CDR3 region: CASSLSGGSTDTQYF. CDR3 coding DNA: TGCGCCAGCAGCTTATCGGGGGGTAGCACAGATACGCAGTATTTT.

The chain combines TRBV27 with TRBJ2-4; D unresolved. Germline V gene sequence: CDR1 MNHEY, CDR2 SMNVEV (reference sequence). The ends were cut back, 2 bases at V and 0 bases at J, with 17 bases in the middle. This CDR3 has 18 residues. CDR3 sequence: CASSLIIPTPTAKNIQYF. The CDR3 DNA follows: TGTGCCAGCAGTTTAATCATTCCGACACCAACAGCCAAAAACATTCAGTACTTC.

CDR3 nucleotide sequence: TGTGCCAGCAGTGAAAGATTAGCGGGAGGCTTCAATGAGCAGTTCTTC. Translating it yields CASSERLAGGFNEQFF. The V and J genes are TRBV2 and TRBJ2-1; 10 positions agree with TRBD2. Germline trimming cut 2 bases from V and 6 bases from J; bases unmatched to any gene: 7. The germline V gene has CDR1 SNHLY and CDR2 FYNNEI. This CDR3 is 16 amino acids long.

V and J are TRBV7-2 and TRBJ1-6; possibly TRBD1 for D (6 bases). The germline V gene encodes CDR1 SGHTA and CDR2 FQGNSA. This CDR3 comprises 17 residues. V was shortened by 3 bases and J by 6 bases, with 18 bases between the two germline ends. The CDR3 nucleotides are TGTGCCAGCAGCTTCTTACCACGACAGGCCGGTAATTCACCCCTCCACTTT. Its translation is CASSFLPRQAGNSPLHF. Supplemented by reference TRBV7-2 and TRBJ1-6, the full variable domain reads GAGVSQSPSNKVTEKGKDVELRCDPISGHTALYWYRQSLGQGLEFLIYFQGNSAPDKSGLPSDRFSAERTGGSVSTLTIQRTQQEDSAVYLCASSFLPRQAGNSPLHFGNGTRLTVT.

The chain couples TRBV7-2 to TRBJ2-1; 7 bases are a match to TRBD2. V shed 6 bases and J 1 base; nucleotides not matched to a gene: 9. The CDR3 sequence is 16 residues long. Germline V gives CDR1 SGHTA, CDR2 FQGNSA. The CDR3 reads CASSAGGLPSYNEQFF. As DNA, the CDR3 is TGTGCCAGCAGTGCCGGGGGGTTACCATCCTACAATGAGCAGTTCTTC.

This sequence joins TRBV21-1 and TRBJ1-2. TRBV21-1 is a pseudogene locus. The CDR3 has 20 amino acids. The CDR3 DNA is TGTGCCAGCAGCAAAGTTGGTGGATACGGCAGCGAGTCTAGTTACTATGGCTACACCTTC. Its protein product is CASSKVGGYGSESSYYGYTF.

This clone has just one count. The chain couples TRBV7-8 to TRBJ2-1; 13 bases line up with TRBD2. The junction had 21 bases not matched to a gene; V was cut back by 4 bases and J by 6 bases. Germline-derived CDR1 and CDR2 are SGHVS and FQNEAQ. The CDR3 has 21 amino acids. The CDR3: CASSYRTSGSIMGRPGNEQFF. CDR3 nucleotide sequence: TGTGCCAGCAGCTACCGGACTAGCGGGAGTATTATGGGCCGACCGGGCAATGAGCAGTTCTTC.

This clone was counted a few times. This chain connects TRBV19 to TRBJ2-7; 9 nucleotides match TRBD2. The ends lost 7 bases at V and 7 bases at J; junction bases unmatched: 11. CDR1 LNHDA and CDR2 SQIVND come from the germline V gene (reference sequence). This CDR3 comprises 14 residues. The CDR3: CASTDSGSTREQYF. The CDR3, as DNA: TGTGCCAGTACGGATAGCGGGAGTACGAGGGAGCAGTACTTC. The entire variable domain, with the rest obtained from reference TRBV19 and TRBJ2-7, is as follows: DGGITQSPKYLFRKEGQNVTLSCEQNLNHDAMYWYRQDPGQGLRLIYYSQIVNDFQKGDIAEGYSVSREKKESFPLTVTSAQKNPTAFYLCASTDSGSTREQYFGPGTRLTVT.

The chain links TRBV2 to TRBJ2-6, with TRBD2 identical over 10 bases. Germline V gene sequence: CDR1 SNHLY, CDR2 FYNNEI. Unmatched junction bases numbered 2, after V lost 3 bases and J lost 0 bases. The CDR3 is made up of 17 amino acids. CDR3 DNA: TGTGCCAGCAGTGATGCTAGCGGGAGCTCTGGGGCCAACGTCCTGACTTTC. As protein: CASSDASGSSGANVLTF.

This chain joins TRBV15 and TRBJ2-6; D possibly corresponds to TRBD2 (5 bases). V was cut by 1 base and J by 4 bases, with 8 bases left in between. The CDR3 sequence is 15 residues long. The germline gives CDR1 LNHNV, CDR2 YYDKDF (reference sequence). The CDR3 region is CATSRAGLGANVLTF. CDR3 DNA sequence: TGTGCCACCAGCAGAGCGGGGTTAGGGGCCAACGTCCTGACTTTC.

The chain is built from TRBV5-4 and TRBJ2-3; D gene uncertain. CDR1 SGHNT and CDR2 YYREEE come from the germline V gene (reference sequence). The CDR3 has 13 amino acids. V was pared by 4 bases and J by 1 base, with 7 bases between. The CDR3 loop is CASSPQGTDTQYF. The CDR3 DNA sequence: TGTGCCAGCAGCCCCCAGGGCACAGATACGCAGTATTTT.